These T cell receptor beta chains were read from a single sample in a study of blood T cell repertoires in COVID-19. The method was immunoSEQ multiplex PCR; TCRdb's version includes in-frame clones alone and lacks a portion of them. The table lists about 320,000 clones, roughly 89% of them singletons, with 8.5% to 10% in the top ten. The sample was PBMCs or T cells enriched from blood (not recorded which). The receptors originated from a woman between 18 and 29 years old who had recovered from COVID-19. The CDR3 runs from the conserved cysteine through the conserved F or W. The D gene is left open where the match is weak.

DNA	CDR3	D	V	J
TGTGCCAGCAGTTACTTATCTGGCTACACCTTC	CASSYLSGYTF	-	TRBV6-2/TRBV6-3	TRBJ1-2
TGTGCCAGCTCCTTGCAACCGAGCTCCGCTGAAGCTTTCTTT	CASSLQPSSAEAFF	-	TRBV18	TRBJ1-1
TGTGCCAGCAGCCACAATCGGGGGTTTACCAGGAAGACCCAGTACTTC	CASSHNRGFTRKTQYF	-	TRBV3-1/TRBV3-2	TRBJ2-5
TGTGCCAGCAGCTTGTGGGCGGGACAGGGATCCTACGAGCAGTACTTC	CASSLWAGQGSYEQYF	TRBD1	TRBV5-6	TRBJ2-7
TGTGCCACCAGCAGCCCCATCGGAAACACCATATATTTT	CATSSPIGNTIYF	-	TRBV15	TRBJ1-3
TGTGCCAGCAACCGGGGTTGGGTCGCCGAAGAGACCCAGTACTTC	CASNRGWVAEETQYF	-	TRBV7-9	TRBJ2-5
TGCAGTGCTGGTGGTAGCGGGGGTAACGGATGGACCGGGGAGCTGTTTTTT	CSAGGSGGNGWTGELFF	TRBD2	TRBV20-1	TRBJ2-2
TGTGCCAGCAGCTTCCACAGGGACCTTACCTATGGCTACACCTTC	CASSFHRDLTYGYTF	-	TRBV7-2	TRBJ1-2
TGTGCCAGCAGGACAGGAGCGGGAGAAGAGACCCAGTACTTC	CASRTGAGEETQYF	TRBD2	TRBV5-6	TRBJ2-5
TGTGCCAGCAGCTCCGGGACAGGGCCATACGAGCAGTACTTC	CASSSGTGPYEQYF	TRBD1	TRBV27	TRBJ2-7